This T cell receptor (beta chain) was retrieved from a study of blood T cell repertoires in COVID-19. Study overall: Whether acute or convalescent, the COVID-19 samples came from the United States, Italy and Spain. From T cells, B-cell-depleted T cells, or PBMCs came the material, which was cDNA or gDNA.

Profiled with immunoSEQ multiplex PCR; TCRdb holds only in-frame clones, not every one. The sample contains about 200,000 clones, roughly 86% of which appear only once. The J segment lost 4 bases and the V segment lost 0 bases, leaving 7 bases of the junction unmatched. The CDR3 spans 15 residues. Per germline, CDR1 SGHNT and CDR2 YYREEE (reference sequence). Sequences were obtained from peripheral blood. The chain has TRBV5-4 and TRBJ2-7; 7 bases match TRBD1. The TCR sequence derives from a woman aged 45-65 years with COVID-19, enrolled during active disease. This CDR3 is CASSLGGGKSYEQYF. Written as DNA, the CDR3 is TGTGCCAGCAGCTTGGGAGGGGGCAAAAGTTACGAGCAGTACTTC.